Presented here are 9 T cell receptor beta chains from one specimen sequenced in a study of shared clonotypes between healthy human individuals. Method: immunoSEQ multiplex PCR; TCRdb's copy keeps in-frame clones and lacks some. The sample lists millions of clones, approximately 93% occurring once. The sequencing input was naive CD4+ T cells from PBMCs. As for subset: CD45RA+ positively selected. The receptor set was obtained from a man aged 18 to 29 in good health. Some clones in this sample may be carry-over from other donors' samples.

The rearrangement joins TRBV6-1 to TRBJ1-2, with a tentative D call TRBD1 (6 bases). Germline CDR1 reads MNHNS; CDR2 reads SASEGT. The V and J ends lost 7 bases and 4 bases respectively, with 13 bases between them. The CDR3 runs to 13 residues. The CDR3 nucleotides read TGTGCCAGCAACCACAGGGAGGCCTATGGCTACACCTTC. Amino acids: CASNHREAYGYTF.

The V gene is TRBV15, the J gene TRBJ1-2; D possibly corresponds to TRBD1 (6 bases). This CDR3 contains 17 residues. CDR1 LNHNV and CDR2 YYDKDF come from the germline V gene (reference sequence). V was trimmed by 3 bases and J by 5 bases, leaving 22 bases between them. In nucleotides, the CDR3 is TGTGCCACCAGCAGGGACTCAGGGGTCGGGGTTGGGTATGGCTACACCTTC. It is translated as CATSRDSGVGVGYGYTF.

V gene TRBV7-9 combines with J gene TRBJ1-2; D may be TRBD1 (5 bases). The germline gives CDR1 SEHNR, CDR2 FQNEAQ (reference sequence). There are 14 residues in the CDR3. Trimming took 0 bases from V and 2 from J, leaving 7 bases between them. The CDR3 reads CASSLARENYGYTF. The DNA for the CDR3 is TGTGCCAGCAGCTTAGCCAGGGAAAACTATGGCTACACCTTC.

The chain combines TRBV28 with TRBJ2-5; TRBD2 might be the D (5 bases). This CDR3 is 17 amino acids long. Germline loops: CDR1 MDHEN, CDR2 SYDVKM. Trimming stripped 5 bases from V and 3 bases from J, with 22 bases between. The CDR3 coding sequence is TGTGCCAGCAGTCCTCTCGGCGCGGGCCCGACGGAAGAGACCCAGTACTTC. Its protein is CASSPLGAGPTEETQYF. The variable domain in full, completed from reference TRBV28 and TRBJ2-5, reads DVKVTQSSRYLVKRTGEKVFLECVQDMDHENMFWYRQDPGLGLRLIYFSYDVKMKEKGDIPEGYSVSREKKERFSLILESASTNQTSMYLCASSPLGAGPTEETQYFGPGTRLLVL.

The chain recombines TRBV19 with TRBJ2-5; D is ambiguous. Germline lookup yields CDR1 LNHDA and CDR2 SQIVND (reference sequence). The CDR3 is 13 amino acids. V was cut by 6 bases and J by 1 base, with 9 bases left in between. Written as DNA, the CDR3 is TGTGCCAGTAGGGAAGACCCCCAAGAGACCCAGTACTTC. Translating it yields CASREDPQETQYF. The whole variable domain, filled in from reference TRBV19 and TRBJ2-5, reads DGGITQSPKYLFRKEGQNVTLSCEQNLNHDAMYWYRQDPGQGLRLIYYSQIVNDFQKGDIAEGYSVSREKKESFPLTVTSAQKNPTAFYLCASREDPQETQYFGPGTRLLVL.

The V and J genes are TRBV5-4 and TRBJ1-2; D gene unclear. In germline, CDR1 is SGHNT, CDR2 YYREEE (reference sequence). The CDR3 runs to 12 residues. Trimming shortened V by 2 bases and J by 8 bases, and 10 bases separated the two germline ends. DNA for the CDR3: TGTGCCAGCAGCTTAACAGAACGCGGCTACACCTTC. This sequence encodes CASSLTERGYTF.

The gene calls are TRBV19 and TRBJ2-7, with D possibly being TRBD1 or TRBD2 (6 bases each). From germline, CDR1 is LNHDA and CDR2 SQIVND (reference sequence). This CDR3 comprises 16 residues. V lost 3 bases, J lost 1 base, and 16 bases lay in between. This chain's CDR3 is CASSIGGRGPSYEQYF. The CDR3 DNA sequence: TGTGCCAGTAGTATCGGGGGCAGGGGACCATCCTACGAGCAGTACTTC.

The rearrangement joins TRBV19 to TRBJ2-5; D perhaps matches TRBD1 (5 bases). V lost 5 bases and J lost 5, with 15 bases in between. Germline loops: CDR1 LNHDA, CDR2 SQIVND (reference sequence). The CDR3 consists of 14 residues. CDR3 nucleotides: TGTGCCAGTAGTGTATTCAGGGATACGGAGACCCAGTACTTC. Translating it yields CASSVFRDTETQYF.

The rearrangement joins TRBV5-1 to TRBJ2-7; perhaps TRBD2 as D (5 bases). Germline V gene data show CDR1 as SGHRS and CDR2 as YFSETQ. CDR3 length: 13 residues. Trimming stripped 4 bases from V and 5 bases from J, with 13 bases between. CDR3 sequence (DNA): TGCGCCAGCAGCGTCCTAGCCTTGGACGAGCAGTACTTC. It specifies CASSVLALDEQYF.